This entry features one TCR beta chain sequence. This table comes from immunoSEQ multiplex PCR, and its TCRdb copy is limited to in-frame clones, with some not included. The sample has 30,000 to 40,000 clones; nearly 98% are singletons. Germline values: CDR1 SGHVS, CDR2 FQNEAQ. The CDR3 length is 18 residues. Unmatched junction bases numbered 17, after V lost 3 bases and J lost 5 bases. The entry originates in a study of monozygotic twins with cystic fibrosis. The chain is built from TRBV7-8 and TRBJ1-1, with 8 bases that match TRBD1. This clonotype was sampled from a girl aged 2-10 years with cystic fibrosis. Sequencing used blood. CDR3 sequence: CASSFWSAGGDATTEAFF. DNA for the CDR3: TGTGCCAGCAGCTTTTGGTCGGCAGGGGGCGATGCAACGACTGAAGCTTTCTTT. Variable domain in full (rest from reference TRBV7-8 and TRBJ1-1): GAGVSQSPRYKVAKRGQDVALRCDPISGHVSLFWYQQALGQGPEFLTYFQNEAQLDKSGLPSDRFFAERPEGSVSTLKIQRTQQEDSAVYLCASSFWSAGGDATTEAFFGQGTRLTVV.